Listed below are T cell receptor beta chains from one sample, sequenced in a study of control samples from healthy donors and cancer patients. Libraries were prepared by immunoSEQ multiplex PCR; TCRdb keeps only in-frame clonotypes and omits some of them. The table has about 220,000 clones, around 94% seen once; the top ten hold less than 1.6%. The sequenced material came from blood. The source is a man in his fifties in good health. CDR3s include the opening cysteine and the closing phenylalanine or tryptophan. The order of the fields is V gene, D gene, J gene, clone size, CDR3 DNA, CDR3 protein. D genes are given only for firm matches. Clone size is stated in some rows and not others, as once, few, many or a class when expanded.

v_gene: TRBV7-8
d_gene: TRBD1
j_gene: TRBJ1-4
abundance: -
CDR3nt: TGTGCCAGCAGCGAGGGGCAGGGGGGTGGAGAAAAACTGTTTTTT
CDR3aa: CASSEGQGGGEKLFF

v_gene: TRBV6-4
d_gene: -
j_gene: TRBJ1-1
abundance: -
CDR3nt: TGTGCCAGCAGTGTCCGGGGGGGGGCCACTGAAGCTTTCTTT
CDR3aa: CASSVRGGATEAFF

v_gene: TRBV28
d_gene: -
j_gene: TRBJ2-3
abundance: -
CDR3nt: TGTGCCAGCAGTTTGGGTCTAGCCTCAGATACGCAGTATTTT
CDR3aa: CASSLGLASDTQYF

v_gene: TRBV11-2
d_gene: -
j_gene: TRBJ2-7
abundance: -
CDR3nt: TGTGCCAGCAGCTTATTCAGCTACGAGCAGTACTTC
CDR3aa: CASSLFSYEQYF

v_gene: TRBV5-4
d_gene: -
j_gene: TRBJ1-2
abundance: -
CDR3nt: TGTGCCAGCAGCCGCGGGGGCGGGAACTATGGCTACACCTTC
CDR3aa: CASSRGGGNYGYTF

v_gene: TRBV6-5
d_gene: -
j_gene: TRBJ2-1
abundance: -
CDR3nt: TGTGCCAGCAGTTACTCACAGGGCCGCCTTGAGCAGTTCTTC
CDR3aa: CASSYSQGRLEQFF

v_gene: TRBV5-1
d_gene: TRBD1
j_gene: TRBJ2-1
abundance: -
CDR3nt: TGCGCCAGCAGCTCGGGACAGGAGTACAATGAGCAGTTCTTC
CDR3aa: CASSSGQEYNEQFF

v_gene: TRBV10-3
d_gene: -
j_gene: TRBJ2-2
abundance: -
CDR3nt: TGTGCCATCAGTGAGGGGGGCATCTCGAACACCGGGGAGCTGTTTTTT
CDR3aa: CAISEGGISNTGELFF

v_gene: TRBV4-3
d_gene: -
j_gene: TRBJ1-1
abundance: -
CDR3nt: TGCGCCAGCAGCCAAGTATTTCAGGGGTCGTTTTCCACTGAAGCTTTCTTT
CDR3aa: CASSQVFQGSFSTEAFF

v_gene: TRBV5-1
d_gene: TRBD2
j_gene: TRBJ2-3
abundance: -
CDR3nt: TGCGCCAGCAGCTCGGAGCCTAGCGGGGGGGCAGATACGCAGTATTTT
CDR3aa: CASSSEPSGGADTQYF

v_gene: TRBV5-1
d_gene: -
j_gene: TRBJ2-7
abundance: -
CDR3nt: TGCGCCAGCAGCTTGGACAGGGACTACGAGCAGTACTTC
CDR3aa: CASSLDRDYEQYF

v_gene: TRBV6-1
d_gene: -
j_gene: TRBJ2-7
abundance: -
CDR3nt: TGTGCCAGCAGTGAAATTTCGACTCTCTACGAGCAGTACTTC
CDR3aa: CASSEISTLYEQYF

v_gene: TRBV28
d_gene: -
j_gene: TRBJ1-4
abundance: -
CDR3nt: TGTGCCACCTACCGGGGGGGAGAAAAACTGTTTTTT
CDR3aa: CATYRGGEKLFF

v_gene: TRBV7-8
d_gene: -
j_gene: TRBJ2-3
abundance: -
CDR3nt: TGTGCCAGCAGCTTAACCGAGGCCGACACAGATACGCAGTATTTT
CDR3aa: CASSLTEADTDTQYF

v_gene: TRBV6-2/TRBV6-3
d_gene: -
j_gene: TRBJ1-2
abundance: -
CDR3nt: TGTGCCAGCAGTCGGGACCCGTCAATCTATGGCTACACCTTC
CDR3aa: CASSRDPSIYGYTF

v_gene: TRBV5-6
d_gene: -
j_gene: TRBJ1-3
abundance: -
CDR3nt: TGTGCCAGCAGCTTGGAGGGAGCCACTGGAAACACCATATATTTT
CDR3aa: CASSLEGATGNTIYF

v_gene: TRBV19
d_gene: TRBD1
j_gene: TRBJ1-5
abundance: -
CDR3nt: TGTGCCAGTAAAGGACAGGGAGGACAGCCCCAGCATTTT
CDR3aa: CASKGQGGQPQHF

v_gene: TRBV6-2/TRBV6-3
d_gene: TRBD1
j_gene: TRBJ2-7
abundance: -
CDR3nt: TGTGCCAGCAGTTACACAGGGGGCTACGAGCAGTACTTC
CDR3aa: CASSYTGGYEQYF

v_gene: TRBV4-3
d_gene: -
j_gene: TRBJ2-7
abundance: -
CDR3nt: TGCGCCAGCAGCCAAGTTGGTCCCGGAAGGGACCACGAGCAGTACTTC
CDR3aa: CASSQVGPGRDHEQYF

v_gene: TRBV28
d_gene: -
j_gene: TRBJ2-1
abundance: -
CDR3nt: TGTGCCACCTTGGAGGACGGGCTAGGGAATGAGCAGTTCTTC
CDR3aa: CATLEDGLGNEQFF

v_gene: TRBV19
d_gene: TRBD1
j_gene: TRBJ2-1
abundance: -
CDR3nt: TGTGCCAGTAGAGACAGGGGTTACTACAATGAGCAGTTCTTC
CDR3aa: CASRDRGYYNEQFF

v_gene: TRBV5-1
d_gene: -
j_gene: TRBJ2-7
abundance: -
CDR3nt: TGCGCCAGCAAATCGGGGGGAACAGGGGTCCGGTACGAGCAGTACTTC
CDR3aa: CASKSGGTGVRYEQYF

v_gene: TRBV6-2/TRBV6-3
d_gene: -
j_gene: TRBJ1-5
abundance: once
CDR3nt: TGTGCCAGCAGTTATGCCACATCAGGGGCGCCCTATCAGCCCCAGCATTTT
CDR3aa: CASSYATSGAPYQPQHF

v_gene: TRBV5-1
d_gene: -
j_gene: TRBJ2-1
abundance: once
CDR3nt: TGCGCCAGCAGCTTTGACAGCCAGGGGGGTGAGCAGTTCTTC
CDR3aa: CASSFDSQGGEQFF

v_gene: TRBV6-4
d_gene: -
j_gene: TRBJ1-5
abundance: once
CDR3nt: TGTGCCAGCAGTGACTCGAAGGGTGTCAATCAGCCCCAGCATTTT
CDR3aa: CASSDSKGVNQPQHF

v_gene: TRBV19
d_gene: TRBD1
j_gene: TRBJ1-1
abundance: -
CDR3nt: TGTGCCCCAAGGGATGAAACAGGGGTTCATGTCGGAGCTTTCTTT
CDR3aa: CAPRDETGVHVGAFF